This T cell receptor beta chain was recovered during a study of blood T cell repertoires in COVID-19. Across the study: T cells, B-cell-depleted T cells, or PBMCs provided the cDNA or gDNA that served as material.

This CDR3 has 16 residues. V lost 3 bases and J 8 bases, leaving 19 bases between the germline ends. Germline assignment: CDR1 MGHDK and CDR2 SYGVNS. Original analysis: Estimation of nucleated cell counts was performed using reference gene primer amplification. Generated by immunoSEQ multiplex PCR, the TCRdb table keeps only in-frame clones and is missing some. Clone size and V and J calls were adopted from that table, with D and trimming inferred from the DNA. The data show 100,000 to 150,000 clones, with 85% to 90% seen just once and 3.5% to 4.5% held by the top ten. This clonotype was obtained from a man in his 60s with acute or convalescent COVID-19. The chain combines TRBV25-1 with TRBJ1-4, with D perhaps matching TRBD1 (6 bases). Material for sequencing was peripheral blood. The CDR3 spells CASSDLATGPGEKLFF. Here the CDR3 DNA reads TGTGCCAGCAGTGATCTCGCCACAGGGCCGGGCGAAAAACTGTTTTTT.